This T cell receptor (beta chain) was documented in a study of beta chain features in type 1 diabetes. Concerning this clone itself: Its antigen is unknown.

Expressed TCRB transcripts were sequenced because the isolated RNA had all been reverse transcribed beforehand. TCRdb's table, derived via immunoSEQ multiplex PCR, lists solely in-frame clones and lacks some. The sample contains roughly 730,000 clones, under 15% of which appear only once. The CDR3 contains 13 residues. Germline-derived CDR1 and CDR2 are SEHNR and FQNEAQ (reference sequence). V gave up 1 base and J gave up 3 bases, with 7 bases separating them. Broader study findings: A PCR bias possibly favoring shorter templates would apply equally to patients and controls. Shorter TCRB CDR3s, moderately but significantly so, marked every one of the four CD4+ subsets in Type 1 diabetes patients.

The specimen was naive CD4+ T cells from blood. The chain couples TRBV7-9 to TRBJ2-7, with unresolved D. The TCR sequence derives from a man younger than 35 with type 1 diabetes. Here the CDR3 DNA reads TGTGCCAGCAGCTTAGAGGAAGGCTACGAGCAGTACTTC. This sequence encodes CASSLEEGYEQYF.